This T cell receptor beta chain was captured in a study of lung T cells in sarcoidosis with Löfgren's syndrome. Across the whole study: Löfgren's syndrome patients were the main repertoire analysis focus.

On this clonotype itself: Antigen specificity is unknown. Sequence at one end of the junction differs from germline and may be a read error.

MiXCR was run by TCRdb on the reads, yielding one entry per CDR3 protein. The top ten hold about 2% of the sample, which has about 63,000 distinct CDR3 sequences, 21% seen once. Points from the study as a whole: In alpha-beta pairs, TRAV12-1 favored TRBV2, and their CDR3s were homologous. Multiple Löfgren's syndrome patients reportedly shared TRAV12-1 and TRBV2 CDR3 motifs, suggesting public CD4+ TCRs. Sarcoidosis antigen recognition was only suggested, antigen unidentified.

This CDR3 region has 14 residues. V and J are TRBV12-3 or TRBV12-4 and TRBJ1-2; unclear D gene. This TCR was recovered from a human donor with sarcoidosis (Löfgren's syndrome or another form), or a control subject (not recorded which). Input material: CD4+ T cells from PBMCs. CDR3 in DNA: TGTGACAGCAGTTTCGGTGACGGGAACTATGGCTACACCTTC. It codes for CDSSFGDGNYGYTF.